The clone carrying this T cell receptor (beta chain) is medium-sized by share. Its antigen is as yet unknown. This sample is part of a study of T cells in Graves' hyperthyroidism and ophthalmopathy. Study findings and constraints: Most clonotypes expanded in thyroid above 0.001 were likewise present in blood.

V trimming: 8 bases; J trimming: 1 base; junction bases outside the gene matches: 6. CDR3 length equals 14 residues. The V gene's germline CDR1 is SNHLY and CDR2 FYNNEI. Using RNA transcripts as the source, TCR beta CDR3 regions were amplified. When the TCR CDR3 underwent first-round RT-PCR, the HTBI primer set was used. TCRdb called the multiplex PCR reads again in MiXCR, with one record for every CDR3 protein. The sample shows about 400,000 distinct CDR3 sequences, 15% of them seen only once. This clonotype originated in a woman in her twenties or thirties with Graves' hyperthyroidism. The sequenced sample was blood. The chain recombines TRBV2 with TRBJ2-7; 9 bases line up with TRBD1. For the CDR3, the DNA is TGTGCCAGCTTCCGGGACAGGGTGTCCTACGAGCAGTACTTC. Translating gives CASFRDRVSYEQYF.